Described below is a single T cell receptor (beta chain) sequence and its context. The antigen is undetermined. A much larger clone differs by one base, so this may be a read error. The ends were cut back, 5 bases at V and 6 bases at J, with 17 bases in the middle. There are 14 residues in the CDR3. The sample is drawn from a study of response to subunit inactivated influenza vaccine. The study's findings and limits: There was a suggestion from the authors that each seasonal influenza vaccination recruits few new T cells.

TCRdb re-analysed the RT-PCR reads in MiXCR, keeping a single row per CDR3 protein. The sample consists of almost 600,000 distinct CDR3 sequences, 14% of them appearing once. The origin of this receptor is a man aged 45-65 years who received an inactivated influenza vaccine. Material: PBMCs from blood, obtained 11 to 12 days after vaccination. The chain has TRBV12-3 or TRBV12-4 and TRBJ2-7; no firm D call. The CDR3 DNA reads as TGTGCCAGCAGTATTATCAGGAGCCCCCTCGAGCAGTACTTC. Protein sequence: CASSIIRSPLEQYF.